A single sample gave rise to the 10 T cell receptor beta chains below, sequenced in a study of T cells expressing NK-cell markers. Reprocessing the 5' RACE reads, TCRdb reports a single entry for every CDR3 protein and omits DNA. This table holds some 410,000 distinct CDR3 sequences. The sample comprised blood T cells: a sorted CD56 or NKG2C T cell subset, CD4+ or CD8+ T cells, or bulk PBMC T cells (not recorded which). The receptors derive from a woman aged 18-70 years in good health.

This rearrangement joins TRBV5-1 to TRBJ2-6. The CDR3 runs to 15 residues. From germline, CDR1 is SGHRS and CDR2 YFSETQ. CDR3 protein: CASSFENSGANVLTF.

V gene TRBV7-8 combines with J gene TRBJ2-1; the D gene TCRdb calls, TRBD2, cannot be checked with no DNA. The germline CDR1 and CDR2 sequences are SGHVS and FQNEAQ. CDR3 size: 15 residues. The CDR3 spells CASSHYPALLNEQFF.

CDR3 sequence: CASSESDYGYTF. This chain links TRBV5-1 with TRBJ1-2. Germline V lookup: CDR1 SGHRS, CDR2 YFSETQ. This CDR3 region has 12 residues.

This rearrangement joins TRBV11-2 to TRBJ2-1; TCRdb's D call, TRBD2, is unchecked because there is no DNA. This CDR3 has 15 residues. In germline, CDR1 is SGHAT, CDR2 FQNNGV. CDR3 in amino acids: CASSLVAGAYNEQFF.

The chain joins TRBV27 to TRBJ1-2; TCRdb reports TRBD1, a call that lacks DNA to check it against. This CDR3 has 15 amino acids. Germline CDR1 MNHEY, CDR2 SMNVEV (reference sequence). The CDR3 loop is CASSNTGSRYYGYTF.

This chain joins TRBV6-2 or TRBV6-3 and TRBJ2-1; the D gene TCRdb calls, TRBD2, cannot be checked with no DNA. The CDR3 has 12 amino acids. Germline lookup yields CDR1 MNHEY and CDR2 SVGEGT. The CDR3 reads CASGTSYDEQFF.

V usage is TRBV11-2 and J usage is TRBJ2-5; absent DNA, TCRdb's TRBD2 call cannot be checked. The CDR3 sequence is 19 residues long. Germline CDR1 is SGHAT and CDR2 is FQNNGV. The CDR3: CASSLTRTSGVRLQETQYF.

This chain's CDR3 is CASSPPGNSGNTIYF. The chain couples TRBV25-1 to TRBJ1-3; TCRdb gives TRBD1 as the D gene, but with no DNA this cannot be confirmed. CDR3 length: 15 residues. Per the germline V gene, CDR1 is MGHDK and CDR2 is SYGVNS.

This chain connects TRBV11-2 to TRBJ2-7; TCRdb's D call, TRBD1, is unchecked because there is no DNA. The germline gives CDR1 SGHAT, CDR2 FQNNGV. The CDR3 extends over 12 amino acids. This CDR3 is CASTGVFYEQYF.

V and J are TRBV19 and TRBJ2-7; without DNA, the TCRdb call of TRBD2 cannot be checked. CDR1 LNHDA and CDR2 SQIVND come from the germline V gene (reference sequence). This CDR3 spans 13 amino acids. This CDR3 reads CASSTGPAAEQYF. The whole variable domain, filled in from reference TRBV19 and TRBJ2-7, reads DGGITQSPKYLFRKEGQNVTLSCEQNLNHDAMYWYRQDPGQGLRLIYYSQIVNDFQKGDIAEGYSVSREKKESFPLTVTSAQKNPTAFYLCASSTGPAAEQYFGPGTRLTVT.